This T cell receptor (beta chain) was observed in a study of immune cell composition in non-small cell lung cancer. Regarding this clone: A junction end diverges from the germline sequence, so it may reflect a read error.

The germline V gene encodes CDR1 SGHRS and CDR2 YFSETQ. The CDR3 loop spans 16 amino acids. Only in-frame clones appear in the TCRdb table, and some are missing; sequencing was by immunoSEQ multiplex PCR. Of about 7,600 clones in the sample, around 78% were seen once. The receptor's source is a human donor with non-small cell lung cancer. The chain combines TRBV5-1 with TRBJ1-2; no reliable D call. Sequencing was performed on lung tumor tissue. Written as DNA, the CDR3 is TGTGCCAGCAGCTTGGGAGGGCTCCAGTGGTCGAGGGGCTACACCTTC. Translation gives CASSLGGLQWSRGYTF.